These 9 T cell receptor beta chains originate from one sample sequenced in a study of beta chain features in type 1 diabetes. Study findings and constraints: Shortening of TCRB CDR3s, moderate but significant, appeared in all four CD4+ subsets of Type 1 diabetes patients.

No antigens are known for them. The sequenced template was cDNA made from the entire isolated RNA. The data were produced by immunoSEQ multiplex PCR, yet TCRdb's version contains in-frame clones alone and is incomplete. Altogether a few hundred thousand clones are present, 13% being singletons, with the ten largest covering roughly 0.015%. The sample consisted of naive CD4+ T cells from blood. These receptor sequences come from a woman under 30 with type 1 diabetes.

The chain carries TRBV6-5 and TRBJ2-1; 8 bases line up with TRBD2. Trimming took 5 bases from V and 3 from J; bases not matched to a gene: 6. Germline values: CDR1 MNHEY, CDR2 SVGAGI. The CDR3 spans 15 residues. In DNA form, the CDR3 reads TGTGCCAGCAGTCAACTACTAGCGGTCTACAATGAGCAGTTCTTC. Its protein is CASSQLLAVYNEQFF.

The chain couples TRBV9 to TRBJ2-7; the match to TRBD2 covers 9 bases. J was trimmed by 5 bases and V by 9 bases; bases with no gene match: 12. This CDR3 comprises 14 residues. CDR1 is SGDLS, CDR2 YYNGEE, per germline. In DNA form, the CDR3 reads TGTGCCACCACGGGGCGGGAGGGGAACAACGAGCAGTACGTC. It codes for CATTGREGNNEQYV.

This clone occurred a few times. The V call is TRBV5-1, the J call TRBJ2-1, with D maybe TRBD2 (5 bases). Germline V gives CDR1 SGHRS, CDR2 YFSETQ. The V gene lost 2 bases and the J gene lost 9 bases, with 18 bases spanning the gap. CDR3 length equals 15 residues. This CDR3 reads CASSFGPTGSGEQFF. CDR3 bases: TGCGCCAGCAGCTTTGGGCCGACGGGGTCAGGTGAGCAGTTCTTC.

This clone was counted between two and nine times. The V gene is TRBV7-3, the J gene TRBJ2-3; 12 nucleotides line up with TRBD2. Losses at the gene ends were 4 bases for V and 5 bases for J; bases not matched to a gene: 13. Germline CDR1 reads SGHTA; CDR2 reads FQGTGA. This CDR3 is built from 18 residues. The DNA of the CDR3 is TGTGCCAGCAGCTCCCCAGGAAGGACTAGCGGGGCTAGAGATACGCAGTATTTT. Its protein product is CASSSPGRTSGARDTQYF. The full variable domain, with the rest looked up from reference TRBV7-3 and TRBJ2-3, is GAGVSQTPSNKVTEKGKYVELRCDPISGHTALYWYRQSLGQGPEFLIYFQGTGAADDSGLPNDRFFAVRPEGSVSTLKIQRTERGDSAVYLCASSSPGRTSGARDTQYFGPGTRLTVL.

The rearrangement uses TRBV9 and TRBJ1-2, with D tentatively TRBD1 (5 bases). V was pared by 3 bases and J by 4 bases, with 16 bases between. Germline V gives CDR1 SGDLS, CDR2 YYNGEE. CDR3 size: 15 residues. CDR3: CASSDSRARAYGYTF. CDR3 DNA sequence: TGTGCCAGCAGCGACAGCCGGGCCAGGGCCTATGGCTACACCTTC. Combining the CDR3 with reference TRBV9 and TRBJ1-2 gives the whole variable domain DSGVTQTPKHLITATGQRVTLRCSPRSGDLSVYWYQQSLDQGLQFLIQYYNGEERAKGNILERFSAQQFPDLHSELNLSSLELGDSALYFCASSDSRARAYGYTFGSGTRLTVV.

This CDR3 reads CASSRLAGVSGEQFF. In DNA, the CDR3 is TGTGCCAGCAGTCGGCTAGCGGGAGTTTCGGGTGAGCAGTTCTTC. The chain is built from TRBV27 and TRBJ2-1; 10 positions agree with TRBD2. After removal of 5 bases from V and 9 bases from J, the junction contained 10 bases not matched to a gene. This CDR3 comprises 15 residues. Germline CDR1 and CDR2: MNHEY and SMNVEV (reference sequence).

This clone occurred a few times. The gene calls are TRBV5-4 and TRBJ2-1; 8 bases align to TRBD2. Germline V gene sequence: CDR1 SGHNT, CDR2 YYREEE (reference sequence). The CDR3 loop spans 17 amino acids. V lost 4 bases and J lost 0; bases outside the gene matches: 9. For the CDR3, the DNA is TGTGCCAGCAGCCCCGGGGGTAGCGGGGCCTCCTACAATGAGCAGTTCTTC. Amino acids: CASSPGGSGASYNEQFF.

J is TRBJ2-3 and V is TRBV9; the D gene is possibly TRBD2 (5 bases). This CDR3 has 18 amino acids. Trimming took off 3 bases at V and 0 bases at J, with 20 bases between the two ends. Germline CDR1 and CDR2: SGDLS and YYNGEE. This CDR3 is CASSENPPGSSSTDTQYF. The CDR3 bases are TGTGCCAGCAGCGAAAACCCTCCGGGGAGTTCTAGCACAGATACGCAGTATTTT.

The V gene is TRBV27, the J gene TRBJ1-3; possibly TRBD1 for D (6 bases). The CDR3 loop spans 14 amino acids. The germline V gene encodes CDR1 MNHEY and CDR2 SMNVEV (reference sequence). Trimming stripped 0 bases from V and 7 bases from J, with 10 bases between. This chain's CDR3 is CASSLSRQANTIYF. The CDR3 coding sequence is TGTGCCAGCAGTTTATCGAGACAGGCCAACACCATATATTTT.